This T cell receptor beta chain appears in the sequencing data of a study of control samples from healthy donors and cancer patients. Only in-frame clones appear in the TCRdb table, and some are missing; sequencing was by immunoSEQ multiplex PCR. The repertoire consists of 80,000 or so clones, with around 92% occurring once and the leading ten covering around 6%. CDR1 is SSHAT and CDR2 is FNYEAQ in the germline V gene (reference sequence). This CDR3 is 14 amino acids long. About this clone itself: Sequence at one end of the junction differs from germline and may be a read error.

The rearrangement joins TRBV7-7 to TRBJ2-7; tentatively, D is TRBD2 (6 bases). The sample taken for sequencing was blood. This receptor was taken from a man aged 50 to 60 in good health. The CDR3 sequence: CASSLGGPPYEQYF. CDR3 DNA sequence: TGTGCTAGCAGCTTAGGAGGGCCGCCCTACGAGCAGTACTTC.